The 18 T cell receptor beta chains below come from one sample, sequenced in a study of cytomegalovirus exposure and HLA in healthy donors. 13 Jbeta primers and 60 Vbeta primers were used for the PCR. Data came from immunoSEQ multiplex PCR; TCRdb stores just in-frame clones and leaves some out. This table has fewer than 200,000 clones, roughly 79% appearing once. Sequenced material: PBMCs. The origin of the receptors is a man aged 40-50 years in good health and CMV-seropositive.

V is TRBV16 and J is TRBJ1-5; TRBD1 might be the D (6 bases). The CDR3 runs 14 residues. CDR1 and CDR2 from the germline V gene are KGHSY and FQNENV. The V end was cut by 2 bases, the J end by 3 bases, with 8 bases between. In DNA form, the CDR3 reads TGTGCCAGCAGCCAACGACAGGACAATCAGCCCCAGCATTTT. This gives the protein CASSQRQDNQPQHF.

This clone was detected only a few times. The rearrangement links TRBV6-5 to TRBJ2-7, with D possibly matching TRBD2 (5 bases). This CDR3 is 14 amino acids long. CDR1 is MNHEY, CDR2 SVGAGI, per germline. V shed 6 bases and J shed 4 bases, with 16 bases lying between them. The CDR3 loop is CASSTDPRGYEQYF. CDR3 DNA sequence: TGTGCCAGCAGCACAGACCCTCGGGGTTACGAGCAGTACTTC.

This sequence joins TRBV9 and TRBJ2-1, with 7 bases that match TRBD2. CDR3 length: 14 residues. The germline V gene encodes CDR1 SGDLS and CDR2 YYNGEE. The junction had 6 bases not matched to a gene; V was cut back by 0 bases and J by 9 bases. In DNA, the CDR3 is TGTGCCAGCAGCGTAGGAGGGACTACCCTTGAGCAGTTCTTC. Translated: CASSVGGTTLEQFF.

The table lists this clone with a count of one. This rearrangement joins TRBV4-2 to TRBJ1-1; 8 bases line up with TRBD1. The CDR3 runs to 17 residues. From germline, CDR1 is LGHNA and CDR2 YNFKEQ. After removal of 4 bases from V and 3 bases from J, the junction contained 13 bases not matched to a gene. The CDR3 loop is CASSRTLTGESDTEAFF. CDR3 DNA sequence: TGTGCCAGCAGCCGCACTCTGACAGGGGAAAGTGACACTGAAGCTTTCTTT.

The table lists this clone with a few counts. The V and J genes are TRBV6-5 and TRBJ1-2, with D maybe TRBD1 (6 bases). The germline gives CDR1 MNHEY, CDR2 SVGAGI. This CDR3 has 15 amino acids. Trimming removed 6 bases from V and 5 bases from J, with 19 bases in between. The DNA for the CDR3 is TGTGCCAGCAGGCCCCTTTCGACAGGCCCTTATGGCTACACCTTC. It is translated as CASRPLSTGPYGYTF.

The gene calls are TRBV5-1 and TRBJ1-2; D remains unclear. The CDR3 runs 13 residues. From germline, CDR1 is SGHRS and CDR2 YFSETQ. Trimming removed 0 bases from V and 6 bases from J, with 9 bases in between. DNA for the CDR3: TGCGCCAGCAGCTTGGGGCAGGCGAATGGCTACACCTTC. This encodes CASSLGQANGYTF.

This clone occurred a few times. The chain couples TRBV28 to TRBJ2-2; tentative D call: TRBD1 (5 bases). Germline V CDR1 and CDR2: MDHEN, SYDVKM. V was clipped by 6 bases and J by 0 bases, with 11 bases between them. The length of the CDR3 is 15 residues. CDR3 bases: TGTGCCAGCAGACCTGGGGCCGCGAACACCGGGGAGCTGTTTTTT. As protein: CASRPGAANTGELFF.

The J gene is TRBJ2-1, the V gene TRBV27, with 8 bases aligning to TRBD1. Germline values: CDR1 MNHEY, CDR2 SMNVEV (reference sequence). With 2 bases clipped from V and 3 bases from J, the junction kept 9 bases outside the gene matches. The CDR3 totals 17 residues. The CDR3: CASSLEAQGEYYNEQFF. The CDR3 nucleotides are TGTGCCAGCAGTTTAGAAGCACAGGGGGAGTACTACAATGAGCAGTTCTTC.

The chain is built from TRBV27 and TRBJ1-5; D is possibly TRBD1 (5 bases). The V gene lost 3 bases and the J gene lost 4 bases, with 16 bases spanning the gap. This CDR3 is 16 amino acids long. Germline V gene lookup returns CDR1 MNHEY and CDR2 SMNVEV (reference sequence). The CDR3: CASSFSGGWKNQPQHF. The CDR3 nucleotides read TGTGCCAGCAGTTTTTCGGGGGGGTGGAAGAATCAGCCCCAGCATTTT.

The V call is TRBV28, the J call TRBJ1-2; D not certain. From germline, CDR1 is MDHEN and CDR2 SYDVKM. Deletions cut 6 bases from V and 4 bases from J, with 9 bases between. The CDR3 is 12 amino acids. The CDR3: CASRPGGYGYTF. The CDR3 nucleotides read TGTGCCAGCAGGCCCGGCGGCTATGGCTACACCTTC.

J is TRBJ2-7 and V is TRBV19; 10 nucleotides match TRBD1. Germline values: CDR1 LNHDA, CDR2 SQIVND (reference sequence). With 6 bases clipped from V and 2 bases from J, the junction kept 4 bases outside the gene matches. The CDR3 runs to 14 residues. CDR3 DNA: TGTGCCAGTAGCACCGGGACAGGGGCCTACGAGCAGTACTTC. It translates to CASSTGTGAYEQYF.

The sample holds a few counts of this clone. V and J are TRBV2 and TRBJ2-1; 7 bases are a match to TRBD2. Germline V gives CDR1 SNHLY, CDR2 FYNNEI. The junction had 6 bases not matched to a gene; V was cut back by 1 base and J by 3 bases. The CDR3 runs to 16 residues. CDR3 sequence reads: CASSEVGGNYYNEQFF. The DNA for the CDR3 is TGTGCCAGCAGTGAAGTGGGGGGGAACTACTACAATGAGCAGTTCTTC.

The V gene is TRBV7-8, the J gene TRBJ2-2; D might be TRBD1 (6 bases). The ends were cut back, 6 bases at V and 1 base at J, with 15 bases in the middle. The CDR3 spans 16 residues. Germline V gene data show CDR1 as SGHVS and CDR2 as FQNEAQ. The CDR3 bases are TGTGCCAGCAGACCTACCGGGACAAAGAACACCGGGGAGCTGTTTTTT. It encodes CASRPTGTKNTGELFF. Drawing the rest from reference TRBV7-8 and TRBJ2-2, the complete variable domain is GAGVSQSPRYKVAKRGQDVALRCDPISGHVSLFWYQQALGQGPEFLTYFQNEAQLDKSGLPSDRFFAERPEGSVSTLKIQRTQQEDSAVYLCASRPTGTKNTGELFFGEGSRLTVL.

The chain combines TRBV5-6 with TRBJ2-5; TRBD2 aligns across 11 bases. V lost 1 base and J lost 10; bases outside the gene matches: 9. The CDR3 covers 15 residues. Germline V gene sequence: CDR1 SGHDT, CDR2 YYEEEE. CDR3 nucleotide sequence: TGTGCCAGCAGCTTGTGGGCTAGCGGGGGGAACGACCAGTACTTC. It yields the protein CASSLWASGGNDQYF.

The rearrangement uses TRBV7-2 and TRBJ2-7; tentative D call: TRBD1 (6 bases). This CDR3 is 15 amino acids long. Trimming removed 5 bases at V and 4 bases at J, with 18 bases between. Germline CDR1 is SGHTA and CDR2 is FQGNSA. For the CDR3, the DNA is TGTGCCAGCAGCCTGAGTCCAGGGGAAACGTACGAGCAGTACTTC. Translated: CASSLSPGETYEQYF.

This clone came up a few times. CDR3 DNA: TGTGCCAGCAGCTTAGGCGGGACTAGCGGGAAGGGTTTCCAGTACTTC. Its translation: CASSLGGTSGKGFQYF. This chain links TRBV11-2 with TRBJ2-5; 13 bases agree with TRBD2. CDR3 length: 16 residues. V lost 1 base to trimming and J lost 10 bases; unmatched junction nucleotides: 9. The germline V gene has CDR1 SGHAT and CDR2 FQNNGV. Filled out from reference TRBV11-2 and TRBJ2-5, the complete variable domain reads EAGVAQSPRYKIIEKRQSVAFWCNPISGHATLYWYQQILGQGPKLLIQFQNNGVVDDSQLPKDRFSAERLKGVDSTLKIQPAKLEDSAVYLCASSLGGTSGKGFQYFGPGTRLLVL.

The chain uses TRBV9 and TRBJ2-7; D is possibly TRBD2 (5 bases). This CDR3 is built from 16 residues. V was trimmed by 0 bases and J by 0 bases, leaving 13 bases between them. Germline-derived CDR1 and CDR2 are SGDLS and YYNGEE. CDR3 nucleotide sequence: TGTGCCAGCAGCGTAGATGTGGGAGCCTTCTCCTACGAGCAGTACTTC. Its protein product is CASSVDVGAFSYEQYF.

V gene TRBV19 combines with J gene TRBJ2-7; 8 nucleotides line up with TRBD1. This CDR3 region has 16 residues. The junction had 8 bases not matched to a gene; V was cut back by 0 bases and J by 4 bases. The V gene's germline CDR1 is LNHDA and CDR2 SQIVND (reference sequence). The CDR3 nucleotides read TGTGCCAGTAGTATAGATACCGGACAGGGTACTTACGAGCAGTACTTC. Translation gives CASSIDTGQGTYEQYF.